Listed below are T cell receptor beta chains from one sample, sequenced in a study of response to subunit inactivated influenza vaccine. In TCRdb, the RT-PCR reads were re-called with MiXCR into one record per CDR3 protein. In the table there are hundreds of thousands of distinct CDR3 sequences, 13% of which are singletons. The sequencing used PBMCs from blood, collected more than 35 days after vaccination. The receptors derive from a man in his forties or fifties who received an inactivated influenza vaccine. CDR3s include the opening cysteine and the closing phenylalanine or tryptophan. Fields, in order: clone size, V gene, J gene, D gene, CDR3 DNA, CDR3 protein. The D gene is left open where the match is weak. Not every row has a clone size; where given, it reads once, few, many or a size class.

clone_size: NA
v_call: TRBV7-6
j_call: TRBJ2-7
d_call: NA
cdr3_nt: TGTGCCGTCGGAGGACTTAGCTCCTACGAGCAGTACTTC
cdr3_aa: CAVGGLSSYEQYF

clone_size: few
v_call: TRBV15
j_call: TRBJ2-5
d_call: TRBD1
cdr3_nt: TGTGCCACCAGCAGAGATCGAGGGACAGGGACCCAAGAGACCCAGTACTTC
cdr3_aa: CATSRDRGTGTQETQYF

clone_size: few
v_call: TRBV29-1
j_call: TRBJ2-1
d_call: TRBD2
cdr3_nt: TGCAGCGTTGTACGCTTAGGGACTAGCGGGATCCTACTAGATGAGGAGCAGTTCTTC
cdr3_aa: CSVVRLGTSGILLDEEQFF

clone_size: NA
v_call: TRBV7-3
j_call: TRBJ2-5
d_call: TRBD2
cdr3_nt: TGTGCCAGCAGCCCAATCCCGACTAGCGGTGAAGAGACCCAGTACTTC
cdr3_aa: CASSPIPTSGEETQYF

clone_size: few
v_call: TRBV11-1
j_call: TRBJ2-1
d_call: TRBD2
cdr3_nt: TGTGCCAGCAGCGGACGGGACTATCAATACAATGAGCAGTTCTTC
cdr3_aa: CASSGRDYQYNEQFF

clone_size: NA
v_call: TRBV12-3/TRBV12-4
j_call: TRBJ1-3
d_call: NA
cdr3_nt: TGTGCCAGCAGTTTTTCTGGACCTGGAAACACCATATATTTT
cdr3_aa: CASSFSGPGNTIYF

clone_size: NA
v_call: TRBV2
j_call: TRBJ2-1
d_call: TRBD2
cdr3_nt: TGTGCCAGCCGAGAAAGGGAGCTAGCGGATGAGCAGTTCTTC
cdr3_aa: CASRERELADEQFF

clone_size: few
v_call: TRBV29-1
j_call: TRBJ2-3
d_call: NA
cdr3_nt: TGCAGCGTTGTAGGCAGGGACAGCACAGATACGCAGTATTTT
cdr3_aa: CSVVGRDSTDTQYF

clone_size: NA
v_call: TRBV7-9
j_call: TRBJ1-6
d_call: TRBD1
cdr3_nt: TGTGCCAGCAGCTTCTCCCCGGGACAGGGGGGTTCACCCCTCCACTTT
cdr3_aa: CASSFSPGQGGSPLHF

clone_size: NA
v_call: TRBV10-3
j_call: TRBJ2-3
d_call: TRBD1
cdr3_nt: TGTGCCATCAGGATACAGGGGGCGGATACGCAGTATTTT
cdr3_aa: CAIRIQGADTQYF

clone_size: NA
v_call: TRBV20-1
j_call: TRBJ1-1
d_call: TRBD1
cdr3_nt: TGCAGTGCTAGATACCCTACCGGGACAGGGTCCAGCACTGAAGCTTTCTTT
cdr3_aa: CSARYPTGTGSSTEAFF

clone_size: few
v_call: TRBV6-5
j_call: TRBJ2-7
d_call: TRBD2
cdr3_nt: TGTGCCAGCAGTTACTCTAGCGGGGGGGACTACGAGCAGTACTTC
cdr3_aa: CASSYSSGGDYEQYF

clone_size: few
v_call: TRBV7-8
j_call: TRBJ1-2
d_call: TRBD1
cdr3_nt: TGTGCCACCAGTCGGGACAGATCTAACTATGGCTACACCTTC
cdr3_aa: CATSRDRSNYGYTF

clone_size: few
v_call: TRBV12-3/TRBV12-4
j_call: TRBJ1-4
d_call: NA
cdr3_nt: TGTGCCAGCCGCAGACTGGGGAGAGGTAATGAAAAACTGTTTTTT
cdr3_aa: CASRRLGRGNEKLFF

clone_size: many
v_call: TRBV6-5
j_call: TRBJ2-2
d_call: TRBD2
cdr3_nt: TGTGCCAGCAGTTACTCGGCAGGAGCGGGAGGGAACACCGGGGAGCTGTTTTTT
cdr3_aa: CASSYSAGAGGNTGELFF

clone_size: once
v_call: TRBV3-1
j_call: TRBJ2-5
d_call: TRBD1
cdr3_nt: TGTGCCAGCAGCCCCCGTTTAGGGACAGGACAAGAGACCCAGTACTTC
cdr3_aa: CASSPRLGTGQETQYF

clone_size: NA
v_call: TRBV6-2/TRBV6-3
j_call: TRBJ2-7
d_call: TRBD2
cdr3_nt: TGTGCCAGTCTCCGGACTAGCGGGGGTTACGAGCAGTACTTC
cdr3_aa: CASLRTSGGYEQYF

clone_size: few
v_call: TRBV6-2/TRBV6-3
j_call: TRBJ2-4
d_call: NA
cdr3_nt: TGTGCCAGCAGTTACTCGATGCTCAAAAACATTCAGTACTTC
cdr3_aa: CASSYSMLKNIQYF

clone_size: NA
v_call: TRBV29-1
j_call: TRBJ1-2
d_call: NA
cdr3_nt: TGCAGCACGGCTAGGGGACCGAACTATGGCTACACCTTC
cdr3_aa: CSTARGPNYGYTF

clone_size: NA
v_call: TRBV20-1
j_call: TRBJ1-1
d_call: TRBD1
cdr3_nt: TGCAGTGCTAGAGAGCTCAGCTCCGGGACAGTCATCCTGAACACTGAAGCTTTCTTT
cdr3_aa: CSARELSSGTVILNTEAFF

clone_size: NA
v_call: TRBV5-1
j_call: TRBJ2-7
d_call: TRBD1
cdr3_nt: TGCGCCAGCAGCGTGTTACAGGGGGCGCGCGAGCAGTACTTC
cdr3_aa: CASSVLQGAREQYF

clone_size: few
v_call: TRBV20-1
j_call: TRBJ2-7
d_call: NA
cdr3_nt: TGCAGTGCTAGGCTCTCGGGGACGTTCGAGCAGTACTTC
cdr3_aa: CSARLSGTFEQYF

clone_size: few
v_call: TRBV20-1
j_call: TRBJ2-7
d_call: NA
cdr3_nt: TGCAGTGCCACGACCGGGACACCTACCTACGAGCAGTACTTC
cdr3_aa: CSATTGTPTYEQYF

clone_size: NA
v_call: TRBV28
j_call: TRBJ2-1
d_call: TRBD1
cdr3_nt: TGTGCCAGCAGTCTCTCGGGACAGCCCTACAATGAGCAGTTCTTC
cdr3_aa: CASSLSGQPYNEQFF

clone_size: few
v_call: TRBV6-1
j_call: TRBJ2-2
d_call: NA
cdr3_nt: TGTGCCAGCAGTAATCGGGGGCCGGACGGGGAGCTGTTTTTT
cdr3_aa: CASSNRGPDGELFF

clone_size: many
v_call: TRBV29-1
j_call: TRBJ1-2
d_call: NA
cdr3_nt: NA
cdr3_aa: CSVDSSGQNYGYTF

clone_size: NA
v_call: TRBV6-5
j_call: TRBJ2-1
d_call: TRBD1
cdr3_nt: TGTGCCAGCAGTTCTGCCGGGACAGGTCTAAATGAGCAGTTCTTC
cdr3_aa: CASSSAGTGLNEQFF

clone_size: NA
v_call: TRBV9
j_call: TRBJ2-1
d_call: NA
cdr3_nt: TGTGCCAGCAGCGCCGACCAGGGGCCCTTGTCGGTTTGGGAGCAGTTCTTC
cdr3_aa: CASSADQGPLSVWEQFF

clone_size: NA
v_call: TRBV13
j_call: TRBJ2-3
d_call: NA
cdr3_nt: TGTGCCAGCAGCTTAAAGACTTTAGCTAGCACAGATACGCAGTATTTT
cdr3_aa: CASSLKTLASTDTQYF

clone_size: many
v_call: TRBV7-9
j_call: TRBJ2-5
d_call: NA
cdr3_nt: TGTGCCAGCAGCTTAACAGGAGCAGAGACCCAGTACTTC
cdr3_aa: CASSLTGAETQYF

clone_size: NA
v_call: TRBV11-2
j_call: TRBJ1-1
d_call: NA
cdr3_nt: TGTGCCAGCAGTTTTATCGACAGCACTGAAGCTTTCTTT
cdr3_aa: CASSFIDSTEAFF

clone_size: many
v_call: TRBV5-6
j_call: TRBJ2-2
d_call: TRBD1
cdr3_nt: TGTGCCAGCAGCATAAGGACAGGGGGCTTAACCGGGGAGCTGTTTTTT
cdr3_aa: CASSIRTGGLTGELFF

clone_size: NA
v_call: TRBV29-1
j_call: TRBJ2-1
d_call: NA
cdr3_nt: TGCAGCGCTAGACTATCGACCTACAATGAGCAGTTCTTC
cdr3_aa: CSARLSTYNEQFF

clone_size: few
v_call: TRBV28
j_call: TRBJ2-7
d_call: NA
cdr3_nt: TGTGCCAGCAGTTTATTCGGACAGTGGACCTACGAGCAGTACTTC
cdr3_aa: CASSLFGQWTYEQYF

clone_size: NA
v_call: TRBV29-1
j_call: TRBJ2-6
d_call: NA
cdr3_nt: TGCAGCGTTGTATTGGGCCCTGGGGCCAACGTCCTGACTTTC
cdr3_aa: CSVVLGPGANVLTF

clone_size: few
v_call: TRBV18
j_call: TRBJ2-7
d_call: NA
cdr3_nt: TGTGCCAGCTCAACACAGTTCTACGAGCAGTACTTC
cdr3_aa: CASSTQFYEQYF

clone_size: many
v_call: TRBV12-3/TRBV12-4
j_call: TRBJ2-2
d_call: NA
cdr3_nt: TGTGCCAGCAGTCCCGGTAGGGCTTTGGGGAACACCGGGGAGCTGTTTTTT
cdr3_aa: CASSPGRALGNTGELFF

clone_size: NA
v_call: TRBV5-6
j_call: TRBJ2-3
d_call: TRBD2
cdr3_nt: TGTGCCAGCAGCTTGGCTCTAGCGGGGCAGTATTTT
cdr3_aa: CASSLALAGQYF

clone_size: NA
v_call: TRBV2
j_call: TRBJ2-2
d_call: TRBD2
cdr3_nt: TGTGCCAGCAGGGACCAACTTGTTGGGAGACTAGCGGGAGGAACCGGGGAGCTGTTTTTT
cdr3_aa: CASRDQLVGRLAGGTGELFF

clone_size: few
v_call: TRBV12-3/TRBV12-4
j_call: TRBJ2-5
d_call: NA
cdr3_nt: TGTGCCAGCAGCCACCAGGACACTTGGACCCAGTACTTC
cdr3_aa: CASSHQDTWTQYF

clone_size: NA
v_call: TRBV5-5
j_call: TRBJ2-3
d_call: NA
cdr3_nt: TGTGCCAGCCGTCTTATGGAAAGCACAGATACGCAGTATTTT
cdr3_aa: CASRLMESTDTQYF

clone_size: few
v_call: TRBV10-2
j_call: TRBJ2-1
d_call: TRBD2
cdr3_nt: TGCGCCAGCACTCGGACTAGCGGGACCAACTATGAGCAGTTCTTC
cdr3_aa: CASTRTSGTNYEQFF

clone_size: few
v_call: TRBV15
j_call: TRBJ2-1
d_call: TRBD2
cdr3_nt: TGTGCCACCAGCAGGATGATTGGTGGGACTAGCGGGAGGAATGAGCAGTTCTTC
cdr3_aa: CATSRMIGGTSGRNEQFF

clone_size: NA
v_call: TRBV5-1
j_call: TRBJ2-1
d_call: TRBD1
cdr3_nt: TGCGCCAGCGGACAGGGCGGGAATGAGCAGTTCTTC
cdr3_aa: CASGQGGNEQFF

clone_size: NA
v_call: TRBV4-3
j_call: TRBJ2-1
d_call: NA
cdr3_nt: TGCGCCAGCAGCCAAGATCCCAGGGACGATGAGCAGTTCTTC
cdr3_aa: CASSQDPRDDEQFF

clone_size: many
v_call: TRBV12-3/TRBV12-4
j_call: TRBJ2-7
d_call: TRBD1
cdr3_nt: TGTGCCAGCAGTCTCCGGGACAGCACCTACGAGCAGTACTTC
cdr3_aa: CASSLRDSTYEQYF

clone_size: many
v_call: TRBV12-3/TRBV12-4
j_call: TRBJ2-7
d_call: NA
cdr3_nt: TGTGCCAGCAGCAGCAGGGCCTACGAGCAGTACTTC
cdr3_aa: CASSSRAYEQYF

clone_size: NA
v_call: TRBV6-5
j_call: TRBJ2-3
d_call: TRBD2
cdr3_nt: TGTGCCAGCAGTTCGCGGGGGGCAGGCACAGATACGCAGTATTTT
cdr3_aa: CASSSRGAGTDTQYF

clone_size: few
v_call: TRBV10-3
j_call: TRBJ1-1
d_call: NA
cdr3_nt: TGTGCCATCAGTGAGTCTAGAAGGGACACTGAAGCTTTCTTT
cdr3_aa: CAISESRRDTEAFF

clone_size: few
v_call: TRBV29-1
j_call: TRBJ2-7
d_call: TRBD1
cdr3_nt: TGCAGCGTTGAATGGACAGGGGGCTACGAGCAGTACTTC
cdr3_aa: CSVEWTGGYEQYF

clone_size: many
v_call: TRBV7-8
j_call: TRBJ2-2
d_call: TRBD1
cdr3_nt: TGTGCCAGCAGCCAGCGGGACAGGGCGGCCGGCACCGGGGAGCTGTTTTTT
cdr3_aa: CASSQRDRAAGTGELFF

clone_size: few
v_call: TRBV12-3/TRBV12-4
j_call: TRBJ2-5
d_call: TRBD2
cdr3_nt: TGTGCCAGCAGTTATGACGGGAGGGCCCTTGAGACCCAGTACTTC
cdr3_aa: CASSYDGRALETQYF

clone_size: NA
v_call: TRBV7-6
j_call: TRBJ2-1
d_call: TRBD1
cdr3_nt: TGTGCCAGCAGCCCGGGGACAGGGCCGCATGAGCAGTTCTTC
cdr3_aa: CASSPGTGPHEQFF

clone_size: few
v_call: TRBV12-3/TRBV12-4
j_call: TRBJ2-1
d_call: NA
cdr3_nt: TGTGCCAGCAGTATCGGGGACAATGAGCAGTTCTTC
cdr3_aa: CASSIGDNEQFF

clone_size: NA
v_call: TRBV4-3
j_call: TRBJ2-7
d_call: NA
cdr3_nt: TGCGCCAGCAGCCAAGATAGGCAAAGTTTCGGCCGCCACTCCTACGAGCAGTACTTC
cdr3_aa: CASSQDRQSFGRHSYEQYF